This is a list of T cell receptor beta chains from one sample in a study of identical twins. TCRdb re-called the 5' RACE reads with MiXCR, one entry per CDR3 protein. There are hundreds of thousands of distinct CDR3 sequences in the sample; 15% to 20% occur only once, and over 10% lies in the top ten. These data were also filed under a second study, of T cells expressing NK-cell markers.

Specimen: PBMCs. The receptors derive from a woman aged 18-29 years in good health. CDR3s include the opening cysteine and the closing phenylalanine or tryptophan. The D gene is left open where the match is weak. The size entry is marked missing in some rows and otherwise reads once, few, many or a size class.

CDR3 DNA	CDR3 protein	D gene	clone size	V gene	J gene
TGTGCCACCAGCCAGGGTGCATACAATGAGCAGTTCTTC	CATSQGAYNEQFF	.	few	TRBV24-1	TRBJ2-1
TGTGCCTGGAGTCGGGGGACTTTTTCCTACGAGCAGTACTTC	CAWSRGTFSYEQYF	.	.	TRBV30	TRBJ2-7
TGCAGCGTTGACTCCTCCGATACGCAGTATTTT	CSVDSSDTQYF	.	.	TRBV29-1	TRBJ2-3
TGTGCCAGCAGCCCGCGGGAGCTCCAGAATGAAAAACTGTTTTTT	CASSPRELQNEKLFF	.	few	TRBV3-1	TRBJ1-4
TGTGCCAGCAGCCGGACTAGTACGGGCGGGGAGCTGTTTTTT	CASSRTSTGGELFF	TRBD2	.	TRBV6-1	TRBJ2-2
TGTGCCAGCAGCAACCGGGACAGCCTCAGCGAGCAGTACTTC	CASSNRDSLSEQYF	TRBD1	.	TRBV12-3/TRBV12-4	TRBJ2-7
TGCGCCAGCAGCCAGAGGCCGAGCCCAACTAATGAAAAACTGTTTTTT	CASSQRPSPTNEKLFF	.	.	TRBV4-3	TRBJ1-4
TGTGCCAGCAGGAGGGGACAGGGCCTCTCCTACGAGCAGTACTTC	CASRRGQGLSYEQYF	TRBD1	once	TRBV27	TRBJ2-7
TGTGCCAGCAGCCCAAACTGGGGGGAGAATGAGCAGTTCTTC	CASSPNWGENEQFF	.	.	TRBV5-5	TRBJ2-1
TGCAGCGTTAAGGGGCCGCCAAACTATGGCTACACCTTC	CSVKGPPNYGYTF	.	few	TRBV29-1	TRBJ1-2
TGCGCCAGCAGCCAAGGACTTTTCTCCTACGAGCAGTACTTC	CASSQGLFSYEQYF	.	few	TRBV4-3	TRBJ2-7
TGTGCCATCGAAGGAGGGGGCACAGATACGCAGTATTTT	CAIEGGGTDTQYF	.	few	TRBV10-3	TRBJ2-3
TGTGCCAGCAGTTTATCCAGCGGGAGACTGGGAGATACGCAGTATTTT	CASSLSSGRLGDTQYF	TRBD2	.	TRBV12-3/TRBV12-4	TRBJ2-3
TGTGCCAGCAGCCCCCTAGGGACCTACGAGCAGTACTTC	CASSPLGTYEQYF	.	few	TRBV7-2	TRBJ2-7
TGCGCCAGCAGCTTGGGGCTGAGCGGCCAAGAGACCCAGTACTTC	CASSLGLSGQETQYF	.	few	TRBV5-1	TRBJ2-5
TGCAGCGTCCGGACAGGGAATGAAGCTTTCTTT	CSVRTGNEAFF	TRBD1	.	TRBV29-1	TRBJ1-1
TGTGCCAGCAGCTTAACCGGGACTTTAAAGAGCACAGATACGCAGTATTTT	CASSLTGTLKSTDTQYF	.	.	TRBV7-3	TRBJ2-3
TGCAGTGCTGGGACTAGCGGGATCCATACGCAGTATTTT	CSAGTSGIHTQYF	TRBD2	.	TRBV20-1	TRBJ2-3
TGTGCCAGCAGTCCCGGGACAGGGAAAGCTTTCTTT	CASSPGTGKAFF	TRBD1	.	TRBV12-3/TRBV12-4	TRBJ1-1
TGTGCCAGCAGCGTAGGGCTAGCGGGAGGTGAAGAGACCCAGTACTTC	CASSVGLAGGEETQYF	TRBD2	many	TRBV9	TRBJ2-5
TGTGCCAGCAGCGTAGGGATAGACACTGAAGCTTTCTTT	CASSVGIDTEAFF	.	few	TRBV9	TRBJ1-1
TGTGCCTTCAGACCTGGTCTAGCGCCACGCACCTACAATGAGCAGTTCTTC	CAFRPGLAPRTYNEQFF	.	.	TRBV12-3/TRBV12-4	TRBJ2-1
TGTGCCAGCAGTTTAATGGGAATGACAGATACGCAGTATTTT	CASSLMGMTDTQYF	.	.	TRBV12-3/TRBV12-4	TRBJ2-3
TGTGCCAGCAGCGTAGTAATGGGTGGAGATACGCAGTATTTT	CASSVVMGGDTQYF	.	.	TRBV9	TRBJ2-3
TGCGCCAGCAGCCAAGATCTTGGTGGGAGGGATAATGAGCAGTTCTTC	CASSQDLGGRDNEQFF	TRBD2	.	TRBV4-3	TRBJ2-1
TGCGCCAGCAGCTTGGGATCTGGGGAAACGGGAGAGACCCAGTACTTC	CASSLGSGETGETQYF	.	.	TRBV5-1	TRBJ2-5
TGTGCCAGCAGTTTATCGAAATTCTCCGGGGAGCTGTTTTTT	CASSLSKFSGELFF	.	few	TRBV27	TRBJ2-2
TGTGCCAGCAGCACTTTCCCGGGACGGAAGGCAATCTTC	CASSTFPGRKAIF	.	few	TRBV7-2	TRBJ2-1
TGCGCCAGCAGCCGAAACAGGGCGGCCTACGAGCAGTACTTC	CASSRNRAAYEQYF	.	.	TRBV5-1	TRBJ2-7
TGTGCCAGCAGTGCGCAAAACAGGGAGGAGAACACTGAAGCTTTCTTT	CASSAQNREENTEAFF	.	few	TRBV27	TRBJ1-1
TGCAGCGGACGGGTGGGCACTGAAGCTTTCTTT	CSGRVGTEAFF	.	few	TRBV29-1	TRBJ1-1
TGCAGTGCCCGAGTCGGCAGGGGGGATCAGCCCCAGCATTTT	CSARVGRGDQPQHF	TRBD1	.	TRBV20-1	TRBJ1-5
TGTGCCAGCCGTCCGGTCGCAACTAATGAAAAACTGTTTTTT	CASRPVATNEKLFF	.	.	TRBV5-5	TRBJ1-4
TGCGCCAGCACCCTCCGGGAGGATAGTACCGGGGAGCTGTTTTTT	CASTLREDSTGELFF	TRBD2	.	TRBV5-1	TRBJ2-2
TGCGCCAGCAGCTCCCGGGACACCGGGGGGAATGAGCAGTTCTTC	CASSSRDTGGNEQFF	.	.	TRBV5-1	TRBJ2-1
TGTGCCATCAGGGGGGACAGATACAATGAGCAGTTCTTC	CAIRGDRYNEQFF	TRBD1	.	TRBV10-3	TRBJ2-1
TGTGCCAGCAGCTTAGATAAGGCCAGGGAGCAGTACTTC	CASSLDKAREQYF	.	.	TRBV11-3	TRBJ2-7
TGTGCCAGCAGCGTGGAACTAGCGGGAGAGGCCGAGCAGTACTTC	CASSVELAGEAEQYF	TRBD2	.	TRBV9	TRBJ2-7
TGTGCCAGCAGTTTGCGGGAGAACTCCTACGAGCAGTACTTC	CASSLRENSYEQYF	TRBD2	few	TRBV12-3/TRBV12-4	TRBJ2-7
TGTGCCAGCAGTTACCAGTCGCTGCCCCAGCATTTT	CASSYQSLPQHF	.	few	TRBV6-2/TRBV6-3	TRBJ1-5
TGTGCCAGCAGTCGAGGAGGGGCACCCGGGGAGCTGTTTTTT	CASSRGGAPGELFF	.	many	TRBV12-3/TRBV12-4	TRBJ2-2
TGCGGTGCTAGAGATATGAGCGGGAGTAAGTACGAGCAGTACTTC	CGARDMSGSKYEQYF	TRBD2	.	TRBV20-1	TRBJ2-7
TGCAGTGCCAGCCAACGCTCCCACAATGAGCAGTTCTTC	CSASQRSHNEQFF	.	.	TRBV20-1	TRBJ2-1
TGCGCCAGCAGCCAAGAATCTCTGGCGGCTAGCATTCAGTACTTC	CASSQESLAASIQYF	.	.	TRBV4-3	TRBJ2-4
TGTGCCATCAGTGAAGTGCGCGGGAGGGCCGACTACAATGAGCAGTTCTTC	CAISEVRGRADYNEQFF	TRBD2	few	TRBV10-3	TRBJ2-1
TGCGCCAGCAGCTCAACCGGGGGGGGCGGGAGGTTCAGATCGGATGAGCAGTTCTTC	CASSSTGGGGRFRSDEQFF	TRBD2	.	TRBV5-1	TRBJ2-1
TGTGCCAGCAGGGACTTTCGGTACGAGCAGTACTTC	CASRDFRYEQYF	.	.	TRBV6-5	TRBJ2-7